This TCR beta chain was observed in a study of cytotoxic CD8 clonotypes in ibrutinib-treated CLL. Study context: Some 25 partial and 2 complete responses; at median approximately 70 months, around 14 remitted, about twelve progressed.

Using immunoSEQ multiplex PCR, the repertoire was profiled, and TCRdb retains in-frame clones only, with some absent. The table includes roughly 250,000 clones, about three quarters detected once. The CDR3 extends over 15 amino acids. Trimming cost V 1 base and J 5 bases, with 14 bases left between them. Germline CDR1 is LNHNV and CDR2 is YYDKDF (reference sequence). This specimen was PBMCs, taken after 24 months of ibrutinib treatment. This receptor was taken from a human donor with chronic lymphocytic leukemia. The rearrangement uses TRBV15 and TRBJ2-5; TRBD1 might be the D (5 bases). The CDR3 region has the DNA TGTGCCACCAGCAGAGGTGGGCAGGGCATCGAGACCCAGTACTTC. Its translation: CATSRGGQGIETQYF.